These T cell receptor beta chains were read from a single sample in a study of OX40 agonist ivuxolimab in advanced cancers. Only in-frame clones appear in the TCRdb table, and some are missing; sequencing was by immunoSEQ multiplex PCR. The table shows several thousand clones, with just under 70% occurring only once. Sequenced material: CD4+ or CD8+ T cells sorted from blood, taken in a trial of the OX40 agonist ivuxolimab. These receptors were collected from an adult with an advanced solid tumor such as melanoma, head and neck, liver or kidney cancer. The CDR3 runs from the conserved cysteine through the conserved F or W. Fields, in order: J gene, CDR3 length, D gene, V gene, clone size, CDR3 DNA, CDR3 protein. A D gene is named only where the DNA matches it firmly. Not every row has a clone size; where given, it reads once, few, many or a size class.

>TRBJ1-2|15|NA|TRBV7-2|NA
TGTGCCAGCAGCTTTCGGACGGAATCTAACTATGGCTACACCTTC
CASSFRTESNYGYTF
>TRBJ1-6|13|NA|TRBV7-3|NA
TGTGCCAGCAGCTTAAAGGAGGGGTCACCCCTCCACTTT
CASSLKEGSPLHF
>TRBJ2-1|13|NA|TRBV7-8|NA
TGTGCCAGCAGCGCCCGGGACGTAAAGGAGCAGTTCTTC
CASSARDVKEQFF
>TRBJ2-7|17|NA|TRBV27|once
TGTGCCAGCAGTTTATTGGGGAAGACTAGAGCCCGGCACGAGCAGTACTTC
CASSLLGKTRARHEQYF
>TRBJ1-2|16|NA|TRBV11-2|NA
TGTGCCAGCAGCTTAGAATCAGGGAGGATTCACTATGGCTACACCTTC
CASSLESGRIHYGYTF
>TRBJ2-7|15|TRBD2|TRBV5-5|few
TGTGCCAGCAGCGAGGGACTAGAAGTCACCTACGAGCAGTACTTC
CASSEGLEVTYEQYF
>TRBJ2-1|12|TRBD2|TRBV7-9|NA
TGTGCCAGCAGCTTTAGCGGGAGCGAGCAGTTCTTC
CASSFSGSEQFF
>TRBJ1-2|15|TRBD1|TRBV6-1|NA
TGTGCCAGCAGGGCTATACAGGGGGCTAACTATGGCTACACCTTC
CASRAIQGANYGYTF
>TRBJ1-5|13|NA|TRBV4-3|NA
TGCGCCAGCAGCCAAGAGTTGGTCCAGCCCCAGCATTTT
CASSQELVQPQHF
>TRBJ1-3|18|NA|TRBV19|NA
TGTGCCAGTACCCGGGGTACAGCCACCCGAGGCTCTGGAAACACCATATATTTT
CASTRGTATRGSGNTIYF
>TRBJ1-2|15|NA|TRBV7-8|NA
TGTGCCAGCAGCCCGGGGGGGGAGTACAACTATGGCTACACCTTC
CASSPGGEYNYGYTF
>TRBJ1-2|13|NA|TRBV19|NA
TGTGCCAGTAGTAGTGGGTTCTACTATGGCTACACCTTC
CASSSGFYYGYTF
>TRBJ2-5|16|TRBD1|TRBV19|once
TGTGCCAGTAGTATTGCGGGACAGGGGTTCCAAGAGACCCAGTACTTC
CASSIAGQGFQETQYF
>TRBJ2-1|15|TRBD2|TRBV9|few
TGTGCCAGCAACATACGGGGGACTAGCTCGGCTGAGCAGTTCTTC
CASNIRGTSSAEQFF
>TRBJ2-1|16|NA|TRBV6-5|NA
TGTGCCAGCAGTTACACGCAGGGGGTGGCGGGGAATGAGCAGTTCTTC
CASSYTQGVAGNEQFF
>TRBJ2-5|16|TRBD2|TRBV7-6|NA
TGTGCCAGCAGGCAACCTCTCGGACTAGCGGAAGAGACCCAGTACTTC
CASRQPLGLAEETQYF
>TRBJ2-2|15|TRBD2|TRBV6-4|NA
TGTGCCAGCAGTGGGAGCGCGGGGGACACCGGGGAGCTGTTTTTT
CASSGSAGDTGELFF
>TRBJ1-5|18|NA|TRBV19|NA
TGTGCCAGTAGTATAAAGGAGGTGGCCAGGAAAGCCAATCAGCCCCAGCATTTT
CASSIKEVARKANQPQHF
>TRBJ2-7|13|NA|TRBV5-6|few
TGTGCCAGCACCCAGGGCCTAGCCTACGAGCAGTACTTC
CASTQGLAYEQYF
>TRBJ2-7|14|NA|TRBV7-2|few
TGTGCCAGCAGATCAGGGGCCCCCTCCTACGAGCAGTACTTC
CASRSGAPSYEQYF
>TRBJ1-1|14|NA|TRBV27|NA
TGTGCCAGCAGTTTATACAGGGCGGACACTGAAGCTTTCTTT
CASSLYRADTEAFF
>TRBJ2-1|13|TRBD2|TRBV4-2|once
TGTGCCAGCGCTCCTCTAGCGGAGAATGAGCAGTTCTTC
CASAPLAENEQFF
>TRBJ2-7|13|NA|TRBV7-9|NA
TGTGCCAGCAGCATAGGGGCAGGGTTAGAGCAGTACTTC
CASSIGAGLEQYF
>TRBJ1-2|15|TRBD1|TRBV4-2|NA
TGTGCCAGCAGCCAGACAGGGGGCCTGGACTATGGCTACACCTTC
CASSQTGGLDYGYTF